This T cell receptor beta chain comes out of a study of cytomegalovirus exposure and HLA in healthy donors. Primers for the PCR totalled 60 Vbeta and 13 Jbeta. Sequenced by immunoSEQ multiplex PCR; TCRdb stores in-frame clones only, minus some. This sample has some 200,000 clones, with approximately 83% found just once. With V trimmed by 5 bases and J by 4 bases, 9 bases remained unmatched. Germline V lookup: CDR1 SGHAT, CDR2 FQNNGV. CDR3 length equals 16 residues. The sample was PBMCs. This sequence was found in a girl aged 5 to 17 in good health and CMV-seronegative. The rearrangement joins TRBV11-2 to TRBJ1-1; 11 bases line up with TRBD1. Written as DNA, the CDR3 is TGTGCCAGCAGCCGTGGACAGGGGGCGTTTTCCACTGAAGCTTTCTTT. Translation: CASSRGQGAFSTEAFF.